The 9 T cell receptor beta chains below were found in one sample sequenced in a study of blood T cell repertoires in COVID-19 (TCRdb year 2020). Receptor libraries were prepared by the immunoSEQ multiplex PCR assay. As stored in TCRdb, this immuneACCESS dataset retains in-frame rearrangements with V and J assigned. A fraction of the clones does not appear; measured against another copy, unresolved V genes explain less than half of the discrepancy, and the remainder lacks a known reason. For this sample there are hundreds of thousands of clones; about 85% appear just once. The ten largest account for about 1% of the sample. Sequencing was carried out using peripheral blood. These receptors all stem from a man aged 35 to 55 with acute or convalescent COVID-19.

This clone has a handful of counts. V usage is TRBV20-1 and J usage is TRBJ2-5; perhaps TRBD2 as D (7 bases). Germline values: CDR1 DFQATT, CDR2 SNEGSKA (reference sequence). V was clipped by 3 bases and J by 5 bases, with 19 bases between them. The CDR3 consists of 15 residues. The CDR3 nucleotides are TGCAGTGCTAGTATCGGGGGGCTAAGGATGGAGACCCAGTACTTC. Amino acids: CSASIGGLRMETQYF.

The chain couples TRBV28 to TRBJ2-1; 10 bases are shared with TRBD2. Germline CDR1 MDHEN, CDR2 SYDVKM. Trimming at V came to 2 bases and at J to 9 bases, leaving 10 bases not matched to a gene. The CDR3 totals 16 residues. DNA for the CDR3: TGTGCCAGCAGTTTAAGCGCTAGCGGGGGATTCAGTGAGCAGTTCTTC. Amino acids: CASSLSASGGFSEQFF.

V usage is TRBV29-1 and J usage is TRBJ1-2; D is perhaps TRBD1 (5 bases). Trimming left V 6 bases short and J 2 bases short, with 16 bases between. The CDR3 runs to 14 residues. Germline V gene lookup returns CDR1 SQVTM and CDR2 ANQGSEA. CDR3 residues: CSVAQGAGNYGYTF. As DNA, the CDR3 is TGCAGCGTCGCCCAAGGGGCCGGAAACTATGGCTACACCTTC.

This chain uses TRBV15 with TRBJ1-2, with 7 bases that match TRBD1. V was pared by 1 base and J by 7 bases, with 9 bases of the junction left unmatched. This CDR3 comprises 15 residues. The V gene's germline CDR1 is LNHNV and CDR2 YYDKDF (reference sequence). The CDR3 region is CATSRAETGAGGYTF. The CDR3 DNA sequence: TGTGCCACCAGCAGAGCAGAAACAGGGGCGGGTGGCTACACCTTC.

CDR3 loop: CASSEERGGGLQETQYF. CDR3 sequence (DNA): TGTGCCAGCAGTGAAGAGAGGGGCGGGGGGTTACAAGAGACCCAGTACTTC. J is TRBJ2-5 and V is TRBV6-1, with 8 bases lining up with TRBD2. This CDR3 spans 17 amino acids. The V segment lost 1 base and the J segment 2 bases; nucleotides outside the gene matches: 9. Germline assignment: CDR1 MNHNS and CDR2 SASEGT.

V and J are TRBV18 and TRBJ1-1; D remains unclear. V lost 5 bases, J lost 0 bases, and 10 bases lay in between. CDR3 length equals 14 residues. In germline, CDR1 is KGHSH, CDR2 LQKENI. For the CDR3, the DNA is TGTGCCAGCTCAGCGGGCACACTGAACACTGAAGCTTTCTTT. The encoded protein is CASSAGTLNTEAFF.

The chain employs TRBV19 and TRBJ1-1; no definite D call. Trimming shortened V by 5 bases and J by 0 bases, and 7 bases separated the two germline ends. Looked up from germline, CDR1 is LNHDA and CDR2 is SQIVND (reference sequence). The CDR3 runs to 13 residues. The chain's CDR3 is CASSVLMNTEAFF. CDR3 in DNA: TGTGCCAGTAGTGTGCTAATGAACACTGAAGCTTTCTTT.

The rearrangement joins TRBV4-1 to TRBJ2-1; maybe TRBD2 (6 bases). The CDR3 runs 14 residues. V was pared by 1 base and J by 5 bases, with 9 bases between. The germline gives CDR1 MGHRA, CDR2 YSYEKL. CDR3 in DNA: TGCGCCAGCAGCCAAGTGACTAGGAACAATGAGCAGTTCTTC. Translating gives CASSQVTRNNEQFF.

The chain joins TRBV6-5 to TRBJ1-1; 7 bases map to TRBD1. The germline gives CDR1 MNHEY, CDR2 SVGAGI. The CDR3 is made up of 15 amino acids. Trimming cost V 6 bases and J 1 base; bases outside gene matches: 8. CDR3 loop: CASSPLTGSNTEAFF. In DNA form, the CDR3 reads TGTGCCAGCAGCCCGTTGACAGGGTCGAACACTGAAGCTTTCTTT.